This section outlines one T cell receptor beta chain sequence together with its context. Original processing notes: Scientists estimated how many nucleated cells there were by amplifying reference gene primers. Method: immunoSEQ multiplex PCR; TCRdb's copy keeps in-frame clones and lacks some. For V, J and clone size, that table is used; D and trimming come from the DNA. The table has tens of thousands of clones, 65% to 85% seen once; the top ten hold roughly 4.8%. The CDR3 has 18 residues. V was cut by 1 base and J by 5 bases, with 20 bases left in between. CDR1 is MNHNS and CDR2 is SASEGT in the germline V gene. This specimen comes from a study of blood T cell repertoires in COVID-19. Turning to the study itself: Both acute and convalescent COVID-19 samples were obtained from the United States, Italy and Spain. PBMCs, B-cell-depleted T cells, or T cells were the source of the cDNA or gDNA that made up the material.

The sequenced sample was peripheral blood. The TCR was taken from an older woman with acute or convalescent COVID-19. This chain links TRBV6-1 with TRBJ2-2, with a weak D call TRBD2 (6 bases). CDR3 residues: CASSEEWAGGLNTGELFF. CDR3 bases: TGTGCCAGCAGTGAAGAGTGGGCTGGAGGACTAAATACCGGGGAGCTGTTTTTT.